This T cell receptor beta chain is from a study of regulatory T cells in long-lasting Graves disease. This clonotype was seen at least ten times. Per germline, CDR1 DFQATT and CDR2 SNEGSKA (reference sequence). V lost 0 bases, J lost 3 bases, and 5 bases stayed unmatched. CDR3 size: 15 residues. Assembly of TCR beta libraries relied on iRepertoire HTBI primers together with Arm-PCR of CDR3 regions. TCRdb re-analysed the multiplex PCR reads in MiXCR, keeping a single row per CDR3 protein. The sample lists 540,000 or so distinct CDR3 sequences; about 14% were seen once. Time point given: newly diagnosed GD, antithyroid drugs for less than 3 months. RNA from PBMCs was the source of the TCR library. In addition, the sample was reused for a study of T cells in Graves' hyperthyroidism and ophthalmopathy. That paper adds: Using 13 V-J features, a model discriminated ophthalmopathy from stable hyperthyroidism.

This specimen consisted of peripheral blood mononuclear cells (PBMCs), obtained at new diagnosis, from a patient treated with antithyroid drugs. This receptor was taken from a man aged 25-45 years with Graves disease. The chain is built from TRBV20-1 and TRBJ1-2; 9 bases align to TRBD1. This chain's CDR3 is CSAREGTGLDYGYTF. In DNA, the CDR3 is TGCAGTGCTAGAGAGGGGACAGGGCTCGACTATGGCTACACCTTC.